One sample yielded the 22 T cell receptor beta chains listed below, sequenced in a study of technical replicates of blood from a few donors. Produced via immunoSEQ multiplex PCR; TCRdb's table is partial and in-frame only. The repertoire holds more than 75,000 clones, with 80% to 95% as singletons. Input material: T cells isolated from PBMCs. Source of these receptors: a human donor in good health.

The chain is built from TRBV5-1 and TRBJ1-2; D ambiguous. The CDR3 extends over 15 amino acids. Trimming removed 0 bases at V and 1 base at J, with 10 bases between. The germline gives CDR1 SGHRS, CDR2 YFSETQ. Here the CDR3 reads CASSLGTGSNYGYTF. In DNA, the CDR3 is TGCGCCAGCAGCTTGGGTACGGGGAGTAACTATGGCTACACCTTC.

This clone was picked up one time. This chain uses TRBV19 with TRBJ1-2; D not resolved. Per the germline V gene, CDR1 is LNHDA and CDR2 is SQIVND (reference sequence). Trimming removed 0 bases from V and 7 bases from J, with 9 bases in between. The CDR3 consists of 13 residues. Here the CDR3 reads CASSIDRAFGYTF. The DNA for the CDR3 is TGTGCCAGTAGTATAGATCGAGCCTTTGGCTACACCTTC.

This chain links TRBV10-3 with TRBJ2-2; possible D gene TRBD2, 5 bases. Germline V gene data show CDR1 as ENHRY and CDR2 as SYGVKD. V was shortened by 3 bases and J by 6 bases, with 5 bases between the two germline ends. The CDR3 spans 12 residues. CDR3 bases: TGTGCCATCAGTGAACTAGCCGGGGAGCTGTTTTTT. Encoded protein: CAISELAGELFF.

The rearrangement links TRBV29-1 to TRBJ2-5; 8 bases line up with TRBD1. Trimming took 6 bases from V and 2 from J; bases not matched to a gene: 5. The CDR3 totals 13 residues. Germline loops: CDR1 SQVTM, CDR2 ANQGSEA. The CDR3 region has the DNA TGCAGCGTCCCCGGGACAGGACAAGAGACCCAGTACTTC. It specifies CSVPGTGQETQYF.

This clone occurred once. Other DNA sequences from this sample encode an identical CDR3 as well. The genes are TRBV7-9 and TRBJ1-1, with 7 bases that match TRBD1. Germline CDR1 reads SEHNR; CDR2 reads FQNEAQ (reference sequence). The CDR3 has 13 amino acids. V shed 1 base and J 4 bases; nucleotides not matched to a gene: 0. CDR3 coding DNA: TGTGCCAGCAGCTTAGACAGGGGCACTGAAGCTTTCTTT. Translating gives CASSLDRGTEAFF.

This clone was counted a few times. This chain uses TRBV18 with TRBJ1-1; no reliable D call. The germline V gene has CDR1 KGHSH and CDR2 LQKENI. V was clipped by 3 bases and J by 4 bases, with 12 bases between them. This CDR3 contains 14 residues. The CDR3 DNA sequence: TGTGCCAGCTCACCTGGATGGCGAGGCACTGAAGCTTTCTTT. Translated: CASSPGWRGTEAFF.

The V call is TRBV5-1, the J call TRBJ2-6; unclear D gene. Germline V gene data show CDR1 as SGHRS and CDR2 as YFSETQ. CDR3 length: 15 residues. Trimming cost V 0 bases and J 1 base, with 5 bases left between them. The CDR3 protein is CASSLEESGANVLTF. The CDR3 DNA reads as TGCGCCAGCAGCTTGGAAGAGTCTGGGGCCAACGTCCTGACTTTC.

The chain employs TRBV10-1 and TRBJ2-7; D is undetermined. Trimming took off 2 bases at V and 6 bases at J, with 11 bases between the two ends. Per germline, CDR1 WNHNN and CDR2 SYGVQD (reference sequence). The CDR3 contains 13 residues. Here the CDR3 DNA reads TGCGCCAGCAGTGAGGATAGTCTAAGCGAGCAGTACTTC. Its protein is CASSEDSLSEQYF.

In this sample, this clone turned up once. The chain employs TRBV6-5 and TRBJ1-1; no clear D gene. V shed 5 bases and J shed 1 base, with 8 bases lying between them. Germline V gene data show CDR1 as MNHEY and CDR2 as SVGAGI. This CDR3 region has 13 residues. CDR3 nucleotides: TGTGCCAGCAGTCGAGCGGCGAACACTGAAGCTTTCTTT. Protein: CASSRAANTEAFF.

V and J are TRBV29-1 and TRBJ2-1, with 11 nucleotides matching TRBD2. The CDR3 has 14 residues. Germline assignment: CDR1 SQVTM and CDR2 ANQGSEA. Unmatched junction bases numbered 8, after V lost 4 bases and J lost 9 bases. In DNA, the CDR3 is TGCAGCGTTGTAACTAGCGGGAGTGCAGGTGAGCAGTTCTTC. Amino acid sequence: CSVVTSGSAGEQFF.

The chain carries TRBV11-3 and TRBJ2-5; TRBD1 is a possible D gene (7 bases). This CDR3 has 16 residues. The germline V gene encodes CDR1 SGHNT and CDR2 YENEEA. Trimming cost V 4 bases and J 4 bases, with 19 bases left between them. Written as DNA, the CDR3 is TGTGCCAGCAGCTCCGGTGGCTCAGGGGGGCGAGAGACCCAGTACTTC. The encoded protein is CASSSGGSGGRETQYF.

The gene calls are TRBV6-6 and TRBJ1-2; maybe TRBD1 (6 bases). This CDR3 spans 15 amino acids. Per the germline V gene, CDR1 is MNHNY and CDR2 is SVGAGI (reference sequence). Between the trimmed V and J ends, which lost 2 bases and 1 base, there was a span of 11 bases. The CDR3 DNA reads TGTGCCAGCAGTTACCCGCAGGGGATTAACTATGGCTACACCTTC. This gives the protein CASSYPQGINYGYTF.

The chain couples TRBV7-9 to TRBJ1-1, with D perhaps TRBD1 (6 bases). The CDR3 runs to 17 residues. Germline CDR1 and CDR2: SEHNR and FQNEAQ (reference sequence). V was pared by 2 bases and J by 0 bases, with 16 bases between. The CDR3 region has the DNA TGTGCCAGCAGCTTAAGGGCCAACCCAGGGGTGAACACTGAAGCTTTCTTT. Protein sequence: CASSLRANPGVNTEAFF. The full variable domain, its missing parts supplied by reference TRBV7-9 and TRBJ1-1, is DTGVSQNPRHKITKRGQNVTFRCDPISEHNRLYWYRQTLGQGPEFLTYFQNEAQLEKSRLLSDRFSAERPKGSFSTLEIQRTEQGDSAMYLCASSLRANPGVNTEAFFGQGTRLTVV.

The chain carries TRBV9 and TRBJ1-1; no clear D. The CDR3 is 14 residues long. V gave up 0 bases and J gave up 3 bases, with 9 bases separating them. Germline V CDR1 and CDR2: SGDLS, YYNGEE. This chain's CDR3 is CASSVGPRDTEAFF. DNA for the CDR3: TGTGCCAGCAGCGTAGGGCCCCGTGACACTGAAGCTTTCTTT. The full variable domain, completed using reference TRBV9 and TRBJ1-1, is DSGVTQTPKHLITATGQRVTLRCSPRSGDLSVYWYQQSLDQGLQFLIQYYNGEERAKGNILERFSAQQFPDLHSELNLSSLELGDSALYFCASSVGPRDTEAFFGQGTRLTVV.

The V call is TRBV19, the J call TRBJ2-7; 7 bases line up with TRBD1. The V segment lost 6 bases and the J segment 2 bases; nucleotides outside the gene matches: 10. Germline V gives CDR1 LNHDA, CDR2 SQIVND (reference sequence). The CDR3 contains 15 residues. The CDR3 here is CASSRSGQSPYEQYF. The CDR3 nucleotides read TGTGCCAGTAGCCGTTCGGGACAGTCACCCTACGAGCAGTACTTC.

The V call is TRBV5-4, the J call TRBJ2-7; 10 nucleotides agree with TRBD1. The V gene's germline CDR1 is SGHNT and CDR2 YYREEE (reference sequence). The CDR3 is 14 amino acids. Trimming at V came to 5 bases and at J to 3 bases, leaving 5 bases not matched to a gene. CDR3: CASSTGTGVYEQYF. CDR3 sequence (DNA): TGTGCCAGCAGTACCGGGACAGGGGTCTACGAGCAGTACTTC.

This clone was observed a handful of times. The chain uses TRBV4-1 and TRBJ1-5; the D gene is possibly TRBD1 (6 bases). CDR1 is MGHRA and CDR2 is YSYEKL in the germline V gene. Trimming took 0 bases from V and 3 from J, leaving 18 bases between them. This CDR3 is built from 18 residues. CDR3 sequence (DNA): TGCGCCAGCAGCCAAGAGGGGGCCTTAGGTAGTTTCAATCAGCCCCAGCATTTT. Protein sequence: CASSQEGALGSFNQPQHF.

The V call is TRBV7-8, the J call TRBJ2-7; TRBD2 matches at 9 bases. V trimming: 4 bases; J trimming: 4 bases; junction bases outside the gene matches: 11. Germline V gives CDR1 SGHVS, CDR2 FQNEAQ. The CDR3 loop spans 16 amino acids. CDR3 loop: CASSSGTSLGVYEQYF. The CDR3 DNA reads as TGTGCCAGCAGCTCGGGGACTAGCTTGGGGGTATACGAGCAGTACTTC.

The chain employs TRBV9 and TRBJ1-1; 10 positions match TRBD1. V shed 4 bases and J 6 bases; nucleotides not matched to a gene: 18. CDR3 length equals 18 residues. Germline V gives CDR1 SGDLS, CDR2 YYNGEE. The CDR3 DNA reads TGTGCCAGCAGCCCATCCCCGGGAGGGGGGACAGGGGTGTCTGAAGCTTTCTTT. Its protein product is CASSPSPGGGTGVSEAFF.

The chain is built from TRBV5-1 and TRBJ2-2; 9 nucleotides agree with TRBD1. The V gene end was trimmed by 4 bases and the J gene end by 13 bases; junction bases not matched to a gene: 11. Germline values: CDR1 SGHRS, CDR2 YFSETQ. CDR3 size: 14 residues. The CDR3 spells CASSRDRGAGWLFF. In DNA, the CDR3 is TGCGCCAGCAGCCGTGACAGGGGGGCAGGATGGCTGTTTTTT.

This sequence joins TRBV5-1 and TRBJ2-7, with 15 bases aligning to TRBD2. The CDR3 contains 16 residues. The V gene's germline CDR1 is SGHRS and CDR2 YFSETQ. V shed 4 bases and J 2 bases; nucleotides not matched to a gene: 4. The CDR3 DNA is TGCGCCAGCAGCGGGACTAGCGGGGGGACGACCTACGAGCAGTACTTC. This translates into CASSGTSGGTTYEQYF.

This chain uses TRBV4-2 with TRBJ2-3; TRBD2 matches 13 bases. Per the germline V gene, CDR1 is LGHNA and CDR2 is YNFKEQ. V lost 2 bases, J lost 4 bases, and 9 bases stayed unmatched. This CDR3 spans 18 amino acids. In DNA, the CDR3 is TGTGCCAGCAGCCAACCAGGATCCGGACTAGCGGGAGCAGATACGCAGTATTTT. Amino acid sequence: CASSQPGSGLAGADTQYF.